This T cell receptor (beta chain) was profiled in a study of cytomegalovirus exposure and HLA in healthy donors. This CDR3 contains 16 residues. Germline V gives CDR1 SGDLS, CDR2 YYNGEE. 60 Vbeta and 13 Jbeta primers were used in PCR. The repertoire was sequenced with immunoSEQ multiplex PCR; TCRdb's copy has only in-frame clones and lacks some. The profile shows 100,000 or so clones, 79% of them singletons. The sample taken for sequencing was PBMCs. The rearrangement joins TRBV9 to TRBJ2-5, with 7 nucleotides matching TRBD1. The J call is uncertain, as TRBJ2-7 better fits the DNA end. This TCR derives from a female donor in good health and CMV-seropositive. The CDR3 spells CASSVVRWDRGGEQYF. The CDR3, as DNA: TGTGCCAGCAGCGTAGTTCGGTGGGACAGAGGGGGCGAGCAGTACTTC.